This passage covers 10 T cell receptor beta chains from one sample sequenced in a study of TIL therapy for anti-PD-1-resistant metastatic lung cancer. The immunoSEQ assay was v3. TCRdb's table, derived via immunoSEQ multiplex PCR, lists solely in-frame clones and lacks some. The profile shows approximately 40,000 clones, over 70% of them singletons. Noted time point: pre-treatment sample, taken before nivolumab and TIL therapy. The material was blood, obtained at baseline. Receptors were obtained from a person aged 25-79 years with non-small cell lung cancer.

This chain links TRBV11-2 with TRBJ2-1; no reliable D call. The germline V gene encodes CDR1 SGHAT and CDR2 FQNNGV. This CDR3 region has 16 residues. Trimming cost V 1 base and J 0 bases, with 10 bases left between them. CDR3 loop: CASSLVRASSYNEQFF. In DNA, the CDR3 is TGTGCCAGCAGCTTAGTAAGGGCTAGCTCCTACAATGAGCAGTTCTTC.

This rearrangement joins TRBV9 to TRBJ2-4, with unresolved D. Germline CDR1 is SGDLS and CDR2 is YYNGEE. This CDR3 spans 14 amino acids. With 3 bases removed from V and 0 bases from J, the gap between germline ends came to 7 bases. This chain's CDR3 is CASSGSLAKNIQYF. In DNA, the CDR3 is TGTGCCAGCAGCGGGTCTCTAGCCAAAAACATTCAGTACTTC.

On this clone itself: One junction end does not reproduce the germline sequence, and a read error may be involved. This chain joins TRBV4-2 and TRBJ2-1, with D unclear. CDR1 LGHNA and CDR2 YNFKEQ come from the germline V gene. The CDR3 consists of 14 residues. DNA for the CDR3: TGTGCCAGCACCCAAGGGTGGGCTAGCAATGAGCAGTTCTTC. Residues: CASTQGWASNEQFF.

The chain joins TRBV5-1 to TRBJ2-7, with D possibly being TRBD2 (6 bases). V lost 3 bases, J lost 2 bases, and 12 bases lay in between. The length of the CDR3 is 14 residues. Germline V gene data show CDR1 as SGHRS and CDR2 as YFSETQ. For the CDR3, the DNA is TGCGCCAGCAGCTGGGGAACGGGGGCCTACGAGCAGTACTTC. It specifies CASSWGTGAYEQYF.

The chain recombines TRBV5-4 with TRBJ2-1; D unresolved. The V gene lost 4 bases and the J gene lost 5 bases, with 10 bases spanning the gap. CDR1 and CDR2 (germline): SGHNT, YYREEE (reference sequence). CDR3 length: 13 residues. The DNA for the CDR3 is TGTGCCAGCAGCCCTCGGACCAACAATGAGCAGTTCTTC. Amino acids: CASSPRTNNEQFF. Full variable domain (rest looked up from reference TRBV5-4 and TRBJ2-1): ETGVTQSPTHLIKTRGQQVTLRCSSQSGHNTVSWYQQALGQGPQFIFQYYREEENGRGNFPPRFSGLQFPNYSSELNVNALELDDSALYLCASSPRTNNEQFFGPGTRLTVL.

This chain joins TRBV28 and TRBJ1-3; D possibly corresponds to TRBD1 (6 bases). Deletions cut 3 bases from V and 0 bases from J, with 9 bases between. The CDR3 is 15 amino acids. Germline V CDR1 and CDR2: MDHEN, SYDVKM. As DNA, the CDR3 is TGTGCCAGCAGTTTTCCAGGGGCCTCTGGAAACACCATATATTTT. This sequence encodes CASSFPGASGNTIYF. Combining the CDR3 with reference TRBV28 and TRBJ1-3 gives the whole variable domain DVKVTQSSRYLVKRTGEKVFLECVQDMDHENMFWYRQDPGLGLRLIYFSYDVKMKEKGDIPEGYSVSREKKERFSLILESASTNQTSMYLCASSFPGASGNTIYFGEGSWLTVV.

This clone was seen a handful of times. The CDR3 DNA follows: TGTGCCAGCAGTGGGCTCAGGGTGGGGAATTCACCCCTCCACTTT. Encoded protein: CASSGLRVGNSPLHF. The rearrangement joins TRBV2 to TRBJ1-6; tentative D call: TRBD1 (5 bases). The germline gives CDR1 SNHLY, CDR2 FYNNEI. Trimming took 4 bases from V and 7 from J, leaving 14 bases between them. This CDR3 is 15 amino acids long.

This chain uses TRBV7-2 with TRBJ2-5, with D unresolved. The CDR3 has 13 amino acids. With 5 bases removed from V and 1 base from J, the gap between germline ends came to 8 bases. CDR1 is SGHTA and CDR2 is FQGNSA in the germline V gene. Here the CDR3 reads CASSLWIQETQYF. Written as DNA, the CDR3 is TGTGCCAGCAGCCTCTGGATCCAAGAGACCCAGTACTTC.

The genes are TRBV4-1 and TRBJ1-2; 7 bases align to TRBD1. CDR1 is MGHRA and CDR2 is YSYEKL in the germline V gene. This CDR3 comprises 15 residues. Germline trimming cut 0 bases from V and 4 bases from J; bases unmatched to any gene: 5. The CDR3 coding sequence is TGCGCCAGCAGCCAAGAGAGGGGGCTCGGCTATGGCTACACCTTC. Its translation: CASSQERGLGYGYTF.

V is TRBV5-5 and J is TRBJ1-3, with D perhaps TRBD1 (6 bases). This CDR3 is built from 15 residues. Germline values: CDR1 SGHKS, CDR2 YYEKEE (reference sequence). The ends were cut back, 2 bases at V and 3 bases at J, with 12 bases in the middle. CDR3 in DNA: TGTGCCAGCAGCTTAGTGGGGGCCGGTGGAAACACCATATATTTT. It specifies CASSLVGAGGNTIYF.